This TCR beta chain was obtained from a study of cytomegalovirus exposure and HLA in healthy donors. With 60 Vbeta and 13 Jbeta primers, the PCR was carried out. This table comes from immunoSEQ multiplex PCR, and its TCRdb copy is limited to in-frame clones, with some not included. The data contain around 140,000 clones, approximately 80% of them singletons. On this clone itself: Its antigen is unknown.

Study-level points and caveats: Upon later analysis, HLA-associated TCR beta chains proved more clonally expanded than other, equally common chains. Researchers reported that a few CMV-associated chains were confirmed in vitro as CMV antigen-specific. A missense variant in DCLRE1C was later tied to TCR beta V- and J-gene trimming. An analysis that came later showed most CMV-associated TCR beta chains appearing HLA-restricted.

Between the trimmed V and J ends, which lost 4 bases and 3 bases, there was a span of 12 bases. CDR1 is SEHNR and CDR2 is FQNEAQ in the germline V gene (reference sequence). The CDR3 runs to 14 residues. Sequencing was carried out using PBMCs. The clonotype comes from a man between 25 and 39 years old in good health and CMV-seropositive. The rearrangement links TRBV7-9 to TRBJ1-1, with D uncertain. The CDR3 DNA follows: TGTGCCAGCAGCTCCGGGAGTTGGGACACTGAAGCTTTCTTT. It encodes CASSSGSWDTEAFF. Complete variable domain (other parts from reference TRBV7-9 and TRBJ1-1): DTGVSQNPRHKITKRGQNVTFRCDPISEHNRLYWYRQTLGQGPEFLTYFQNEAQLEKSRLLSDRFSAERPKGSFSTLEIQRTEQGDSAMYLCASSSGSWDTEAFFGQGTRLTVV.